This T cell receptor beta chain was profiled in a study of glioma-infiltrating T cells after dendritic cell vaccination. The CDR3 has 14 residues. Germline V gene sequence: CDR1 KGHSH, CDR2 LQKENI. The V end lost 3 bases, the J end lost 8 bases, and 17 bases lay between the germline ends. Profiled with immunoSEQ multiplex PCR; TCRdb holds only in-frame clones, not every one. The data contain tens of thousands of clones, over 75% of them singletons. This clonotype was obtained from a human donor with glioblastoma. The chain couples TRBV18 to TRBJ2-7; a weak D match, TRBD1 (6 bases). The sequencing here drew on blood, taken before dendritic cell vaccination. This chain's CDR3 is CASSPLQGSGQQYF. CDR3 nucleotide sequence: TGTGCCAGCTCACCCCTCCAGGGGTCCGGGCAGCAGTACTTC.